The T cell receptor (beta chain) described here comes from a study of cytomegalovirus exposure and HLA in healthy donors. Findings and caveats of the study: Analyzed later, most CMV-associated TCR beta chains appeared HLA-restricted. Reports described diagnosis of cytomegalovirus status by the classifier as highly specific and sensitive.

Primers: 60 Vbeta forward and 13 Jbeta reverse. Data came from immunoSEQ multiplex PCR; TCRdb stores just in-frame clones and leaves some out. This sample carries 210,000 or so clones, around 84% of them seen once, and the ten largest clones take 0.2% to 0.3%. The CDR3 is 19 amino acids. Healthy bone marrow donors made up the cohort. Turning to this clone: Its specificity is unknown.

The genes are TRBV21-1 and TRBJ2-7; TRBD1 is the table's D call, not checked against the DNA. TRBV21-1 is classified as a pseudogene. The TCR comes from a girl under 10 years old in good health and CMV-seronegative. The sample comprised PBMCs. CDR3 sequence (DNA): TGTGCCAGCAGCAAAGCCCCCCCTGAGGCAAATCAGGGCTACTACGAGCAGTACTTC. Protein sequence: CASSKAPPEANQGYYEQYF.